The rows below give T cell receptor beta chains drawn from one sample of a study of blood T cell repertoires in COVID-19. TCRdb's table, derived via immunoSEQ multiplex PCR, lists solely in-frame clones and lacks some. This sample has about 220,000 clones, with 87% found just once. The specimen was peripheral blood. All receptors derive from a man in his forties with active or convalescent COVID-19. CDR3s include the opening cysteine and the closing phenylalanine or tryptophan. The order of the fields is CDR3 DNA, CDR3 protein, CDR3 length, D gene, clone size, V gene, J gene. The D gene is left open where the match is weak. Not every row has a clone size; where given, it reads once, few, many or a size class.

cdr3_nt: TGTGCCAGCAGCTCTGCCGGGACAGCGAACACTGAAGCTTTCTTT; cdr3_aa: CASSSAGTANTEAFF; cdr3_length: 15; d_call: TRBD1; clone_size: -; v_call: TRBV7-2; j_call: TRBJ1-1
cdr3_nt: TGTGCCAGCAAAGCGAGGGAACACTATGGCTACACCTTC; cdr3_aa: CASKAREHYGYTF; cdr3_length: 13; d_call: -; clone_size: -; v_call: TRBV5-4; j_call: TRBJ1-2
cdr3_nt: TGTGCCAGCAGCATCCGCGCGGAAAAACTGTTTTTT; cdr3_aa: CASSIRAEKLFF; cdr3_length: 12; d_call: -; clone_size: -; v_call: TRBV4-2; j_call: TRBJ1-4
cdr3_nt: TGCAGCGTTGGATTACAGGGGAAGTATGGCTACACCTTC; cdr3_aa: CSVGLQGKYGYTF; cdr3_length: 13; d_call: TRBD1; clone_size: -; v_call: TRBV29-1; j_call: TRBJ1-2
cdr3_nt: TGTGCCAGTAGTATGAATAGTGTGAGCAATCAGCCCCAGCATTTT; cdr3_aa: CASSMNSVSNQPQHF; cdr3_length: 15; d_call: -; clone_size: few; v_call: TRBV19; j_call: TRBJ1-5
cdr3_nt: TGCGCCAGCAGCCAAGATGCTAGCGGGACGAACACCGGGGAGCTGTTTTTT; cdr3_aa: CASSQDASGTNTGELFF; cdr3_length: 17; d_call: TRBD2; clone_size: -; v_call: TRBV4-1; j_call: TRBJ2-2
cdr3_nt: TGTGCCAGCAGTGAATTGAGGGAAAGTCAGCCCCAGCATTTT; cdr3_aa: CASSELRESQPQHF; cdr3_length: 14; d_call: -; clone_size: -; v_call: TRBV6-1; j_call: TRBJ1-5
cdr3_nt: TGTGCCAGCAGCTTACTCTTCGGTGAGCAGTTCTTC; cdr3_aa: CASSLLFGEQFF; cdr3_length: 12; d_call: -; clone_size: -; v_call: TRBV7-6; j_call: TRBJ2-1
cdr3_nt: TGTGCCAGCAGTGAGCGACAGGGGGCTAGCAACACTGAAGCTTTCTTT; cdr3_aa: CASSERQGASNTEAFF; cdr3_length: 16; d_call: TRBD1; clone_size: -; v_call: TRBV2; j_call: TRBJ1-1
cdr3_nt: TGTGCCAGCAGTGAGACAGGCTTGAACACTGAAGCTTTCTTT; cdr3_aa: CASSETGLNTEAFF; cdr3_length: 14; d_call: -; clone_size: once; v_call: TRBV28; j_call: TRBJ1-1
cdr3_nt: TGTGCCAGCAGCCCACCCGTCTCGGATAATTCACCCCTCCACTTT; cdr3_aa: CASSPPVSDNSPLHF; cdr3_length: 15; d_call: -; clone_size: -; v_call: TRBV7-9; j_call: TRBJ1-6
cdr3_nt: TGCGCCAGCAGCTTGTTAGGCCGGACAATGAACACTGAAGCTTTCTTT; cdr3_aa: CASSLLGRTMNTEAFF; cdr3_length: 16; d_call: -; clone_size: once; v_call: TRBV5-1; j_call: TRBJ1-1
cdr3_nt: TGTGCCAGCAGCGTAGAGAGCGGGGGGGATCTTAATACCTTTTACACAGATACGCAGTATTTT; cdr3_aa: CASSVESGGDLNTFYTDTQYF; cdr3_length: 21; d_call: TRBD2; clone_size: once; v_call: TRBV9; j_call: TRBJ2-3
cdr3_nt: TGCGCCAGCAGCTTGGACAGGGGCAGGTCACCCCTCCACTTT; cdr3_aa: CASSLDRGRSPLHF; cdr3_length: 14; d_call: TRBD1; clone_size: -; v_call: TRBV5-1; j_call: TRBJ1-6
cdr3_nt: TGTGCCAGCAGTTACGGGGACGGGACAGGGGATGGCTACACCTTC; cdr3_aa: CASSYGDGTGDGYTF; cdr3_length: 15; d_call: TRBD1; clone_size: -; v_call: TRBV6-5; j_call: TRBJ1-2
cdr3_nt: TGTGCCAGCAGCTTAGGACTCAACAATGAGCAGTTCTTC; cdr3_aa: CASSLGLNNEQFF; cdr3_length: 13; d_call: -; clone_size: -; v_call: TRBV11-2; j_call: TRBJ2-1
cdr3_nt: TGTGCCAGCTCCACCACCCCCAGGGATACCTACGAGCAGTACTTC; cdr3_aa: CASSTTPRDTYEQYF; cdr3_length: 15; d_call: -; clone_size: -; v_call: TRBV18; j_call: TRBJ2-7
cdr3_nt: TGTGCCAGCAATGGACAGGGGGCTAGCTCCTACGAGCAGTACTTC; cdr3_aa: CASNGQGASSYEQYF; cdr3_length: 15; d_call: TRBD1; clone_size: -; v_call: TRBV2; j_call: TRBJ2-7
cdr3_nt: TGTGCCAGCAGCTTGGAGGCCCGGGGGTGGTTGGCTTTCTTT; cdr3_aa: CASSLEARGWLAFF; cdr3_length: 14; d_call: -; clone_size: -; v_call: TRBV5-8; j_call: TRBJ1-1
cdr3_nt: TGTGCCAGCACCGGACTAGCGGGGGGCCAGGGCGGGGAGCTGTTTTTT; cdr3_aa: CASTGLAGGQGGELFF; cdr3_length: 16; d_call: TRBD2; clone_size: -; v_call: TRBV7-6; j_call: TRBJ2-2
cdr3_nt: TGTGCCAGCACCACGGGACAGGGTATGAATGAGCAGTTCTTC; cdr3_aa: CASTTGQGMNEQFF; cdr3_length: 14; d_call: TRBD1; clone_size: once; v_call: TRBV2; j_call: TRBJ2-1
cdr3_nt: TGCAGCGTTGAAGATCTTTACGAGCAGTACTTC; cdr3_aa: CSVEDLYEQYF; cdr3_length: 11; d_call: -; clone_size: -; v_call: TRBV29-1; j_call: TRBJ2-7
cdr3_nt: TGTGCCAGCAGATCCCTTTTTGGCAATCAGCCCCAGCATTTT; cdr3_aa: CASRSLFGNQPQHF; cdr3_length: 14; d_call: -; clone_size: -; v_call: TRBV28; j_call: TRBJ1-5
cdr3_nt: TGCGCCAGCAGCTTGTCTGCAACTAATGAAAAACTGTTTTTT; cdr3_aa: CASSLSATNEKLFF; cdr3_length: 14; d_call: -; clone_size: once; v_call: TRBV5-1; j_call: TRBJ1-4
cdr3_nt: TGTGCCAGCAGCCCGGGGACTAGCGGGAGAAATGAGCAGTTCTTC; cdr3_aa: CASSPGTSGRNEQFF; cdr3_length: 15; d_call: TRBD2; clone_size: -; v_call: TRBV11-3; j_call: TRBJ2-1
cdr3_nt: TGTGCCAGCACCCCCCCCGCCCGAGGTACGCAGTATTTT; cdr3_aa: CASTPPARGTQYF; cdr3_length: 13; d_call: -; clone_size: few; v_call: TRBV6-5; j_call: TRBJ2-3